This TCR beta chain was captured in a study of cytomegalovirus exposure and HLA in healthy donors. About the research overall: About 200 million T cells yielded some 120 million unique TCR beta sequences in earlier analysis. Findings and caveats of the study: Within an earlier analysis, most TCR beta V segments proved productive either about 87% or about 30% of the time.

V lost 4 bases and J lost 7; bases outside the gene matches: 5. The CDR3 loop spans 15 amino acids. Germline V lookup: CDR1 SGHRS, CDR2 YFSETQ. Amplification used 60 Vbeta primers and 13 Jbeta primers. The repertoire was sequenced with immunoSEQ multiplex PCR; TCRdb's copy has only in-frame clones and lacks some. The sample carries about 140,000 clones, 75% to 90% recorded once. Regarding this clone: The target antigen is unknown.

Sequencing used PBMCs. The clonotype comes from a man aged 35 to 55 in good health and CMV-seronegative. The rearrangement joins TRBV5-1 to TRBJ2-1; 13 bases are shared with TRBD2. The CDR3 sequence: CASSITSGGGNEQFF. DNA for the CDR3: TGCGCCAGCAGCATTACTAGCGGGGGGGGGAATGAGCAGTTCTTC.